These 19 T cell receptor beta chains share one sample of origin, sequenced in a study of beta chain features in type 1 diabetes. General study findings and limits: Moderate yet significant TCRB CDR3 shortening was seen in Type 1 diabetes patients in all four CD4+ subsets.

No antigens are known for them. All of the isolated RNA was reverse transcribed, so expressed TCRB transcripts were sequenced. TCRdb's copy holds only in-frame clones and misses some; the assay was immunoSEQ multiplex PCR. The table shows almost 350,000 clones, with around 9% occurring only once. The material sequenced was central memory CD4+ T cells from blood. The source is a man aged 25 to 40 with type 1 diabetes.

This sequence joins TRBV5-1 and TRBJ2-1; weak D call: TRBD2 (5 bases). Germline V gives CDR1 SGHRS, CDR2 YFSETQ. This CDR3 spans 15 amino acids. Trimming took 6 bases from V and 2 from J, leaving 15 bases between them. In DNA, the CDR3 is TGCGCCAGCACTAGGACTGGATCAACCTACAATGAGCAGTTCTTC. Its protein is CASTRTGSTYNEQFF.

This rearrangement joins TRBV5-6 to TRBJ2-1, with a weak D call TRBD2 (5 bases). The CDR3 has 15 residues. Trimming stripped 4 bases from V and 2 bases from J, with 13 bases between. Per the germline V gene, CDR1 is SGHDT and CDR2 is YYEEEE. The CDR3 region is CASSLLTRTYNEQFF. The CDR3 coding sequence is TGTGCCAGCAGCCTCCTCACTAGGACCTACAATGAGCAGTTCTTC. Together with reference TRBV5-6 and TRBJ2-1, the CDR3 gives the full variable domain: DAGVTQSPTHLIKTRGQQVTLRCSPKSGHDTVSWYQQALGQGPQFIFQYYEEEERQRGNFPDRFSGHQFPNYSSELNVNALLLGDSALYLCASSLLTRTYNEQFFGPGTRLTVL.

There are a few counts of this clone. This rearrangement joins TRBV20-1 to TRBJ1-6; weak D call: TRBD1 (5 bases). CDR3 size: 11 residues. Germline CDR1 DFQATT, CDR2 SNEGSKA (reference sequence). DNA for the CDR3: TGCAGCCGCAGGGTCCATTCACCCCTCCACTTT. Translation: CSRRVHSPLHF.

The chain employs TRBV9 and TRBJ1-6; D is perhaps TRBD1 (5 bases). The CDR3 is 16 amino acids. Germline values: CDR1 SGDLS, CDR2 YYNGEE. V gave up 0 bases and J gave up 9 bases, with 16 bases separating them. CDR3 sequence reads: CASSVEGPGGASPLHF. CDR3 bases: TGTGCCAGCAGCGTAGAGGGACCCGGGGGTGCTTCACCCCTCCACTTT.

This clone has more than one count but fewer than ten. CDR3 nucleotide sequence: TGTGCCAGCACCTCAAAGGGGAAAGGGGAGAAAGCTTTCTTT. This codes for CASTSKGKGEKAFF. V and J are TRBV21-1 and TRBJ1-1. TRBV21-1 is a recognized pseudogene. The CDR3 runs 14 residues.

This clone has just a few counts. The chain has TRBV28 and TRBJ1-5; no clear D. V lost 3 bases and J lost 7, with 7 bases in between. CDR3 length: 12 residues. Looked up from germline, CDR1 is MDHEN and CDR2 is SYDVKM. CDR3 nucleotides: TGTGCCAGCAGTTTTTTGGGGCAGCCCCAGCATTTT. This sequence encodes CASSFLGQPQHF.

This clone was seen only a few times. The chain employs TRBV29-1 and TRBJ1-1; TRBD1 matches 9 bases. Looked up from germline, CDR1 is SQVTM and CDR2 is ANQGSEA. This CDR3 region has 12 residues. After removal of 7 bases from V and 5 bases from J, the junction contained 5 bases not matched to a gene. The DNA of the CDR3 is TGCAGCGACAACAGGGGGCAGACTGAAGCTTTCTTT. Protein product: CSDNRGQTEAFF.

This clone was found a few times. The V and J genes are TRBV7-8 and TRBJ2-1; D perhaps matches TRBD1 (5 bases). Germline V gives CDR1 SGHVS, CDR2 FQNEAQ. The CDR3 totals 18 residues. V lost 5 bases and J lost 7, with 27 bases in between. The CDR3 bases are TGTGCCAGCAGCCTACCAAGGTTTGCAGGGCATTTGGGAAATGAGCAGTTCTTC. Translating it yields CASSLPRFAGHLGNEQFF.

This chain links TRBV18 with TRBJ2-1; TRBD1 matches at 8 bases. Germline V gene data show CDR1 as KGHSH and CDR2 as LQKENI. With 3 bases clipped from V and 5 bases from J, the junction kept 6 bases outside the gene matches. The CDR3 extends over 15 amino acids. The CDR3 nucleotides are TGTGCCAGCTCACCCTACGGACAGGGCGACAATGAGCAGTTCTTC. Its translation is CASSPYGQGDNEQFF.

This chain uses TRBV7-9 with TRBJ2-3, with a possible D match to TRBD2 (7 bases). CDR3 size: 16 residues. Per the germline V gene, CDR1 is SEHNR and CDR2 is FQNEAQ (reference sequence). V lost 5 bases and J 4 bases, leaving 19 bases between the germline ends. CDR3 DNA: TGTGCCAGCAGCCACTGGGGGGGCGGTGGAGCAGATACGCAGTATTTT. It codes for CASSHWGGGGADTQYF.

The V and J genes are TRBV5-1 and TRBJ2-7; 7 bases line up with TRBD1. J lost 5 bases, V lost 1 base, and 6 bases had no gene match. This CDR3 has 14 amino acids. The germline V gene encodes CDR1 SGHRS and CDR2 YFSETQ. The CDR3 spells CASSLRQGKDEQYF. For the CDR3, the DNA is TGCGCCAGCAGCTTGCGACAGGGAAAAGACGAGCAGTACTTC.

The chain recombines TRBV19 with TRBJ2-4; the match to TRBD1 covers 10 bases. Germline V CDR1 and CDR2: LNHDA, SQIVND (reference sequence). J lost 2 bases, V lost 7 bases, and 17 bases had no gene match. The CDR3 sequence is 19 residues long. The CDR3 sequence is CASTYRPTPGQGTKNIQYF. The DNA of the CDR3 is TGTGCCAGTACCTATAGGCCCACTCCGGGACAGGGGACCAAAAACATTCAGTACTTC.

The V gene is TRBV5-6, the J gene TRBJ2-6; D possibly uses TRBD1 or TRBD2 (5 bases each). V was clipped by 3 bases and J by 3 bases, with 10 bases between them. This CDR3 contains 15 residues. The germline gives CDR1 SGHDT, CDR2 YYEEEE. The CDR3, as DNA: TGTGCCAGCAGCTACTGGGACGGTGGGGCCAACGTCCTGACTTTC. Its translation: CASSYWDGGANVLTF.

This rearrangement joins TRBV28 to TRBJ1-2; D is undetermined. Germline CDR1 and CDR2: MDHEN and SYDVKM. The CDR3 runs 12 residues. V was cut by 5 bases and J by 8 bases, with 12 bases left in between. In nucleotides, the CDR3 is TGTGCCAGCAGTCCGCCAACTGGGGGCTACACCTTC. Its protein is CASSPPTGGYTF.

The J gene is TRBJ2-2, the V gene TRBV11-2; TRBD2 matches at 12 bases. Losses at the gene ends were 5 bases for V and 2 bases for J; bases not matched to a gene: 3. The V gene's germline CDR1 is SGHAT and CDR2 FQNNGV. The CDR3 has 16 amino acids. The CDR3 DNA follows: TGTGCCAGCAGCCTACTAGCGGGGGGAAACACCGGGGAGCTGTTTTTT. As protein: CASSLLAGGNTGELFF.

The chain links TRBV7-2 to TRBJ2-1; TRBD1 agrees at 8 bases. Germline V CDR1 and CDR2: SGHTA, FQGNSA. Trimming at V came to 5 bases and at J to 9 bases, leaving 3 bases not matched to a gene. There are 12 residues in the CDR3. Here the CDR3 DNA reads TGTGCCAGCAGCGCGACAGGGGTTGAGCAGTTCTTC. This codes for CASSATGVEQFF.

This clone was detected a few times. The DNA of the CDR3 is TGTGCCAGCAGCGTAGGAATGCTCACGAGGGGAGAGACCCAGTACTTC. This sequence encodes CASSVGMLTRGETQYF. The V and J genes are TRBV9 and TRBJ2-5; D tentatively reads TRBD1 or TRBD2 (5 bases each). Germline CDR1 and CDR2: SGDLS and YYNGEE. V shed 0 bases and J shed 4 bases, with 16 bases lying between them. This CDR3 spans 16 amino acids.

This chain uses TRBV4-3 with TRBJ1-1, with no clear D. Trimming took off 3 bases at V and 4 bases at J, with 9 bases between the two ends. Germline V gene lookup returns CDR1 LGHNA and CDR2 YSLEER. The CDR3 covers 13 residues. In DNA, the CDR3 is TGCGCCAGCAGCCACCCTTTCGGCACTGAAGCTTTCTTT. Protein: CASSHPFGTEAFF.

This clone was counted between two and nine times. The V gene is TRBV6-1, the J gene TRBJ2-5, with 11 bases that match TRBD2. CDR3 length equals 16 residues. V gave up 2 bases and J gave up 2 bases; unmatched junction bases: 4. CDR1 and CDR2 (germline): MNHNS, SASEGT. CDR3 in DNA: TGTGCCAGCAGTGAACTGGGACTAGCGGTTCAAGAGACCCAGTACTTC. This gives the protein CASSELGLAVQETQYF.